This T cell receptor (beta chain) was found in a study of blood T cell repertoires in COVID-19. Study as a whole: T cells, B-cell-depleted T cells, or PBMCs provided the cDNA or gDNA that served as material.

Using immunoSEQ multiplex PCR, the repertoire was profiled, and TCRdb retains in-frame clones only, with some absent. The sample has around 180,000 clones; 88% are singletons. With 5 bases clipped from V and 3 bases from J, the junction kept 5 bases outside the gene matches. This CDR3 is built from 13 residues. Germline-derived CDR1 and CDR2 are GTSNPN and SVGIG (reference sequence). V and J are TRBV30 and TRBJ1-2; 8 bases are a match to TRBD1. The source of this sequence is a human donor in a cohort sampled during active COVID-19. Material for sequencing was peripheral blood. The CDR3 DNA reads as TGTGCCTGGGGGCCAGGGGGCCACTATGGCTACACCTTC. As protein: CAWGPGGHYGYTF.